These 17 T cell receptor beta chains were sequenced from one sample in a study of T cell responses to AZD1222 COVID-19 vaccine. Produced via immunoSEQ multiplex PCR; TCRdb's table is partial and in-frame only. The sample has some 150,000 clones, nearly 90% seen once; the top ten hold about 5.4%. Sequenced here: peripheral blood, sampled 28 days after the second dose of the MenACWY control vaccine. These TCRs come from an adult who received the MenACWY meningococcal vaccine as a control.

The J gene is TRBJ2-5, the V gene TRBV28; 9 bases map to TRBD1. In germline, CDR1 is MDHEN, CDR2 SYDVKM. This CDR3 has 14 residues. The J segment lost 5 bases and the V segment lost 2 bases, leaving 3 bases of the junction unmatched. CDR3 region: CASSLVGQGETQYF. In DNA form, the CDR3 reads TGTGCCAGCAGTTTAGTTGGACAGGGGGAGACCCAGTACTTC.

The chain carries TRBV28 and TRBJ1-1; maybe TRBD1 (5 bases). V shed 3 bases and J shed 0 bases, with 8 bases lying between them. Germline lookup yields CDR1 MDHEN and CDR2 SYDVKM. This CDR3 region has 14 residues. In DNA form, the CDR3 reads TGTGCCAGCAGTTTGGGAGGGGTGAACACTGAAGCTTTCTTT. Protein: CASSLGGVNTEAFF.

This rearrangement joins TRBV21-1 to TRBJ1-1. TRBV21-1 is classified as a pseudogene. The CDR3 has 11 amino acids. The CDR3 reads CADRGNTEAFF. The CDR3, as DNA: TGTGCCGACCGGGGGAACACTGAAGCTTTCTTT.

In DNA, the CDR3 is TGTGCCAGCAGTCGACAGGGGGTGGCTGGGGCCAACGTCCTGACTTTC. Translation: CASSRQGVAGANVLTF. The chain uses TRBV3-1 (or the pseudogene TRBV3-2) and TRBJ2-6, with 9 positions matching TRBD1. Germline V CDR1 and CDR2: LGHDT, YNNKEL (reference sequence). CDR3 length: 16 residues. Unmatched junction bases numbered 5, after V lost 6 bases and J lost 2 bases.

The CDR3 DNA is TGTGCCAGCAGCCAGGATGGATATTATAATTCACCCCTCCACTTT. Encoded protein: CASSQDGYYNSPLHF. The V gene is TRBV3-1 (or the pseudogene TRBV3-2), the J gene TRBJ1-6, with D unresolved. The CDR3 covers 15 residues. In germline, CDR1 is LGHDT, CDR2 YNNKEL (reference sequence). V lost 3 bases and J 4 bases, leaving 10 bases between the germline ends.

The CDR3 reads CASSLQSSSYNEQFF. The CDR3 DNA follows: TGTGCCAGCAGCTTACAATCAAGCTCCTACAATGAGCAGTTCTTC. This sequence joins TRBV7-8 and TRBJ2-1, with D uncertain. The CDR3 runs 15 residues. Germline values: CDR1 SGHVS, CDR2 FQNEAQ. V lost 2 bases and J lost 0, with 8 bases in between. The full variable domain, with the rest looked up from reference TRBV7-8 and TRBJ2-1, is GAGVSQSPRYKVAKRGQDVALRCDPISGHVSLFWYQQALGQGPEFLTYFQNEAQLDKSGLPSDRFFAERPEGSVSTLKIQRTQQEDSAVYLCASSLQSSSYNEQFFGPGTRLTVL.

This clone showed up just once. V is TRBV10-3 and J is TRBJ2-7; either TRBD1 or TRBD2 may fit D (5 bases each). CDR1 is ENHRY and CDR2 is SYGVKD in the germline V gene. This CDR3 comprises 14 residues. V dropped 3 bases and J dropped 0 bases, with 9 bases sitting between them. CDR3 coding DNA: TGTGCCATCAGTGATCCAGGGAGCTCCTACGAGCAGTACTTC. This translates into CAISDPGSSYEQYF.

This chain joins TRBV30 and TRBJ1-1; D not certain. This CDR3 comprises 12 residues. The V gene's germline CDR1 is GTSNPN and CDR2 SVGIG (reference sequence). The ends were cut back, 8 bases at V and 4 bases at J, with 14 bases in the middle. CDR3 nucleotides: TGTGCCGCGAGGACGGACGCCACTGAAGCTTTCTTT. This encodes CAARTDATEAFF. The complete variable domain, with remaining parts taken from reference TRBV30 and TRBJ1-1, reads SQTIHQWPATLVQPVGSPLSLECTVEGTSNPNLYWYRQAAGRGLQLLFYSVGIGQISSEVPQNLSASRPQDRQFILSSKKLLLSDSGFYLCAARTDATEAFFGQGTRLTVV.

The gene calls are TRBV6-6 and TRBJ2-5; TRBD1 or TRBD2 may be the D gene (7 bases each). The CDR3 is made up of 13 amino acids. Germline V CDR1 and CDR2: MNHNY, SVGAGI (reference sequence). V dropped 6 bases and J dropped 4 bases, with 12 bases sitting between them. DNA of the CDR3: TGTGCCAGCAGCCCCAGGGGGGGAGAGACCCAGTACTTC. Encoded protein: CASSPRGGETQYF.

Notes on this clone: Other DNA sequences in the sample encode the same CDR3. The V gene is TRBV20-1, the J gene TRBJ2-7; 7 bases align to TRBD2. This CDR3 contains 11 residues. Trimming removed 3 bases from V and 4 bases from J; junction bases left unmatched: 0. Germline CDR1 DFQATT, CDR2 SNEGSKA (reference sequence). The CDR3 sequence: CSARRGYEQYF. For the CDR3, the DNA is TGCAGTGCTAGGCGGGGGTACGAGCAGTACTTC.

This clone has just one count. The rearrangement links TRBV7-3 to TRBJ2-2, with TRBD2 matching 13 bases. The length of the CDR3 is 16 residues. Trimming removed 3 bases from V and 6 bases from J; junction bases left unmatched: 4. The germline gives CDR1 SGHTA, CDR2 FQGTGA. CDR3 protein: CASSFRTSGSPGELFF. The DNA of the CDR3 is TGTGCCAGCAGCTTCAGGACTAGCGGGAGTCCCGGGGAGCTGTTTTTT.

The V call is TRBV24-1, the J call TRBJ2-7; 8 bases map to TRBD1. The V segment lost 5 bases and the J segment 5 bases; nucleotides outside the gene matches: 7. The CDR3 totals 14 residues. The germline V gene has CDR1 KGHDR and CDR2 SFDVKD. The CDR3: CATSGGTGDNEQYF. The CDR3 DNA is TGTGCCACCAGTGGGGGGACAGGCGATAACGAGCAGTACTTC.

This clone was recorded a few times. The gene calls are TRBV3-1 (or the pseudogene TRBV3-2) and TRBJ1-3, with D unresolved. V shed 1 base and J shed 4 bases, with 5 bases lying between them. The CDR3 spans 13 residues. The V gene's germline CDR1 is LGHDT and CDR2 YNNKEL (reference sequence). CDR3 amino acids: CASSQGRGNTIYF. The CDR3, as DNA: TGTGCCAGCAGCCAAGGGCGCGGAAACACCATATATTTT.

This clone was found once. The V and J genes are TRBV6-5 and TRBJ1-2; D is ambiguous. Germline CDR1 MNHEY, CDR2 SVGAGI. Trimming took off 7 bases at V and 4 bases at J, with 7 bases between the two ends. CDR3 length: 11 amino acids. The CDR3 is CASTRGYGYTF. The CDR3 DNA reads TGTGCCAGCACCCGGGGCTATGGCTACACCTTC.

V usage is TRBV24-1 and J usage is TRBJ2-3, with D hard to call. V lost 2 bases to trimming and J lost 2 bases, with 7 bases between them. CDR3 length: 14 amino acids. Germline CDR1 and CDR2: KGHDR and SFDVKD. In nucleotides, the CDR3 is TGTGCCACCAGTGATTCGCGCGCCACAGATACGCAGTATTTT. Its protein product is CATSDSRATDTQYF.

The chain links TRBV4-2 to TRBJ1-4, with unresolved D. Germline CDR1 LGHNA, CDR2 YNFKEQ. V gave up 4 bases and J gave up 5 bases, with 17 bases separating them. The CDR3 totals 16 residues. The CDR3 region is CASSRTGVEQNEKLFF. The CDR3 DNA follows: TGTGCCAGCAGCCGCACCGGGGTAGAACAAAATGAAAAACTGTTTTTT.

A note on this clone: Different DNA sequences within this sample yield the same CDR3. V usage is TRBV5-6 and J usage is TRBJ1-2; maybe TRBD1 (5 bases). The CDR3 length is 13 residues. CDR1 and CDR2 (germline): SGHDT, YYEEEE. Trimming removed 4 bases from V and 4 bases from J, with 11 bases in between. This chain's CDR3 is CASSPGASYGYTF. CDR3 nucleotides: TGTGCCAGCAGCCCCGGGGCCTCCTATGGCTACACCTTC.